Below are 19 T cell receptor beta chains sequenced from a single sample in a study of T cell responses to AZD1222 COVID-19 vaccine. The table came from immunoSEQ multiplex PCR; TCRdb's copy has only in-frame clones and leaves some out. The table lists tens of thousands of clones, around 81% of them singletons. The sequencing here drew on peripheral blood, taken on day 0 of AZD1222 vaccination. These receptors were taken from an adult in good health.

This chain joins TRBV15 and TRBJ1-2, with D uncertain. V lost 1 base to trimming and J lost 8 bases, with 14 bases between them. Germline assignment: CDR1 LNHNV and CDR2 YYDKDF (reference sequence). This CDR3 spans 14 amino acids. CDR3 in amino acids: CATSRASEGRGYTF. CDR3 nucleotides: TGTGCCACCAGCAGAGCCTCAGAGGGAAGGGGCTACACCTTC.

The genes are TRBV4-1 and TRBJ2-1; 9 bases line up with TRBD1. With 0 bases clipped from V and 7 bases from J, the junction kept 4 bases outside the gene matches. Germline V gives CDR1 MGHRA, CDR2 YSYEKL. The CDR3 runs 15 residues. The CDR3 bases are TGCGCCAGCAGCCAAGATACAGGGGGCACAAATGAGCAGTTCTTC. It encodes CASSQDTGGTNEQFF.

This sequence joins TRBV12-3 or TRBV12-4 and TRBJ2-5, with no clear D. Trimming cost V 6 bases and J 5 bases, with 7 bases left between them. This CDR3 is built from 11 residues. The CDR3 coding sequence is TGTGCCAGCAGCCCTGGGGAGACCCAGTACTTC. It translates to CASSPGETQYF.

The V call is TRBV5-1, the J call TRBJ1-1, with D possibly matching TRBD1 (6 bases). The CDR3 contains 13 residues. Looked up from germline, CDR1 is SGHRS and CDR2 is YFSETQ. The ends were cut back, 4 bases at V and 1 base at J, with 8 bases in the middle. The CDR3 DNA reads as TGCGCCAGCAGCCTGACAGGGAACACTGAAGCTTTCTTT. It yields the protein CASSLTGNTEAFF.

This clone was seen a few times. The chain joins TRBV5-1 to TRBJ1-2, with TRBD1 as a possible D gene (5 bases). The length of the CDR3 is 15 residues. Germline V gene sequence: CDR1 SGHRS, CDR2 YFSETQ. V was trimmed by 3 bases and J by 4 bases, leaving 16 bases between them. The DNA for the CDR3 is TGCGCCAGCAGCTCAGGGCAGGGCGAGGTCTATGGCTACACCTTC. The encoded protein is CASSSGQGEVYGYTF.

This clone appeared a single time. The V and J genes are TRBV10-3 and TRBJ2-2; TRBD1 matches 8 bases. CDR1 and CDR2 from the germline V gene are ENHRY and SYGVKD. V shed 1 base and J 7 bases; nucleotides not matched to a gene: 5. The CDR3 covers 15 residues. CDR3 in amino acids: CAISELQGASGELFF. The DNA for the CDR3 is TGTGCCATCAGTGAGTTGCAGGGGGCCAGCGGGGAGCTGTTTTTT.

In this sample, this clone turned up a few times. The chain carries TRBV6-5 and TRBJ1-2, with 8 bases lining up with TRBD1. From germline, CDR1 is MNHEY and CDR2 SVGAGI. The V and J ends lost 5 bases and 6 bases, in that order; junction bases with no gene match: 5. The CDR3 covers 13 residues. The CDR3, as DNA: TGTGCCAGCAGTAAGGACAGGGATAATGGCTACACCTTC. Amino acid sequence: CASSKDRDNGYTF.

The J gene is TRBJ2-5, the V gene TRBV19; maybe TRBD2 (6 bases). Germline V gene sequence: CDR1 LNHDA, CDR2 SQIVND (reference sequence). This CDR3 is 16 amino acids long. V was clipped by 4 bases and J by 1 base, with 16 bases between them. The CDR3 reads CASSNSPGRSQETQYF. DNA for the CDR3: TGTGCCAGTAGTAATAGTCCAGGGAGGTCCCAAGAGACCCAGTACTTC.

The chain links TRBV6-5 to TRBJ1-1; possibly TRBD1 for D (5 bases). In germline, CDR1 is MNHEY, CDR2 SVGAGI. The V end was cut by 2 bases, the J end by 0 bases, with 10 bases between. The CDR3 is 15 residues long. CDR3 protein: CASSYGAGLNTEAFF. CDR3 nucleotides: TGTGCCAGCAGTTACGGGGCAGGACTGAACACTGAAGCTTTCTTT.

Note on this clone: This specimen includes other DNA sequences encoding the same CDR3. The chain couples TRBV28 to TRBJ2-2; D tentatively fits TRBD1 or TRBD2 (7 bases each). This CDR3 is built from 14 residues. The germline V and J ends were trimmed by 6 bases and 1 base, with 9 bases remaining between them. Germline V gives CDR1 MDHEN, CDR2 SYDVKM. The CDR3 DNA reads TGTGCCAGCAGCAGGGGGGGGAACACCGGGGAGCTGTTTTTT. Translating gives CASSRGGNTGELFF.

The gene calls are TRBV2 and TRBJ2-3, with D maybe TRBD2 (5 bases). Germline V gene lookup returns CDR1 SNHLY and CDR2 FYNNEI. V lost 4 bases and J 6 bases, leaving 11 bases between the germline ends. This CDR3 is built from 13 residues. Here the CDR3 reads CASSAGGFDTQYF. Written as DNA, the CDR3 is TGTGCCAGCAGTGCGGGCGGGTTTGATACGCAGTATTTT.

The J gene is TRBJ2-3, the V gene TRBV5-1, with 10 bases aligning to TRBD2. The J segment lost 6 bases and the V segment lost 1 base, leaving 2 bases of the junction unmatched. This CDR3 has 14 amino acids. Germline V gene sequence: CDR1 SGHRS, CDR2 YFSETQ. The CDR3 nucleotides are TGCGCCAGCAGCTTGAGCGGGGGGGTGGATACGCAGTATTTT. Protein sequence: CASSLSGGVDTQYF.

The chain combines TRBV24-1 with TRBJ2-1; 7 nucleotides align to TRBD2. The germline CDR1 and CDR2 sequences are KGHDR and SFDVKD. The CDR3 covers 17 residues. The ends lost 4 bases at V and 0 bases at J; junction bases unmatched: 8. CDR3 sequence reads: CATSDVKAGSSYNEQFF. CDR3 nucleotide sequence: TGTGCCACCAGTGACGTAAAAGCGGGAAGCTCCTACAATGAGCAGTTCTTC.

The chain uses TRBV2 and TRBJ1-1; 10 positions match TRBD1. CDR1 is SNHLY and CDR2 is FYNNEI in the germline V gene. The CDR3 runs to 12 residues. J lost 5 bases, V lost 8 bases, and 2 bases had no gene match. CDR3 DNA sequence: TGTGCCAGCGGGACAGGGGAGACTGAAGCTTTCTTT. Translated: CASGTGETEAFF.

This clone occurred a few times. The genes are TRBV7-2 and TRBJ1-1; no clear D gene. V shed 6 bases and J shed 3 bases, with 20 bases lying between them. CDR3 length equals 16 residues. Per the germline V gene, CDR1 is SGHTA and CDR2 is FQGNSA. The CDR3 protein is CASRTPGRGGDTEAFF. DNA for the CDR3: TGTGCCAGCAGAACGCCCGGACGGGGTGGGGACACTGAAGCTTTCTTT.

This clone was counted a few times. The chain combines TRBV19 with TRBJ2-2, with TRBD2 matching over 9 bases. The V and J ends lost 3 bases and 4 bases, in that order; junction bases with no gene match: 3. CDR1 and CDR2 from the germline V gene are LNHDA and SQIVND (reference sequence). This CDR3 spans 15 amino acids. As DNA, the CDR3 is TGTGCCAGTAGTATGGGTAGCGGGGGCACCGGGGAGCTGTTTTTT. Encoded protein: CASSMGSGGTGELFF.

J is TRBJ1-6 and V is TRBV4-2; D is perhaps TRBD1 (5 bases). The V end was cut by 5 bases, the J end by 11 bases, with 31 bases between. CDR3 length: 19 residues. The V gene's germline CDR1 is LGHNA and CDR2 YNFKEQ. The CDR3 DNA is TGTGCCAGCAGCAATCCGGCCAGGGACCTTACCTTTGCATCTGCACCCCTCCACTTT. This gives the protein CASSNPARDLTFASAPLHF.

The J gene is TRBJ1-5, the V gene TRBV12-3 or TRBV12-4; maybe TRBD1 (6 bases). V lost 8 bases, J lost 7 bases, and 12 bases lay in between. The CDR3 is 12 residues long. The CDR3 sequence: CASGRGRQPQHF. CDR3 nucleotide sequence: TGTGCCAGCGGCAGGGGCAGACAGCCCCAGCATTTT.

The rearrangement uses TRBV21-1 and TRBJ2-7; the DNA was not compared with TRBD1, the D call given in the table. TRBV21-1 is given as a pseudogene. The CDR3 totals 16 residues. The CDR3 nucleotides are TGTGCCAGCAGCAAAGAAAGTGACAGTCCCTTCTACGAGCAGTACTTC. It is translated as CASSKESDSPFYEQYF.